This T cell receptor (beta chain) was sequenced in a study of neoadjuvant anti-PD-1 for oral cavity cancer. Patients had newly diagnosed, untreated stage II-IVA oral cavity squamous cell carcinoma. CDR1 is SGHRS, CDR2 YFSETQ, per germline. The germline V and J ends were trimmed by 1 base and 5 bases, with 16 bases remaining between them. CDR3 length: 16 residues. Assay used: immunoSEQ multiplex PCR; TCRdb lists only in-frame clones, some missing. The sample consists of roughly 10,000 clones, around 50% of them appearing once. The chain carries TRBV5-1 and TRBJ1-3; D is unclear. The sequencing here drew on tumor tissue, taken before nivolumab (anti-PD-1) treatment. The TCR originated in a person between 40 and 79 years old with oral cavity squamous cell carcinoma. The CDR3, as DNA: TGCGCCAGCAGCTTGACCACTGGTATCCGGCGAAACACCATATATTTT. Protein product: CASSLTTGIRRNTIYF.